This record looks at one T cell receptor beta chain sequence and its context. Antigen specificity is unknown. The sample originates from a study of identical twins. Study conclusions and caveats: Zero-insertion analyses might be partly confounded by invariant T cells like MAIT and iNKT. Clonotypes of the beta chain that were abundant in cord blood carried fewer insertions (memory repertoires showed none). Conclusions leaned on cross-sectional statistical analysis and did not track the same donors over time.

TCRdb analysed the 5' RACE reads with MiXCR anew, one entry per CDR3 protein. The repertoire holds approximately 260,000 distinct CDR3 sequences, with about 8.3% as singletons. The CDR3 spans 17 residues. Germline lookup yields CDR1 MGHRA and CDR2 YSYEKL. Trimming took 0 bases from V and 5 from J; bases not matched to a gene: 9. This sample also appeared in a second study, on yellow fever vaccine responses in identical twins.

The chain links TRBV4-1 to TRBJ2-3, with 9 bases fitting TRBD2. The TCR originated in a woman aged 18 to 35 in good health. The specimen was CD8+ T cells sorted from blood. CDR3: CASSQEWAGGPEDTQYF. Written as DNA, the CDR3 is TGCGCCAGCAGCCAAGAATGGGCGGGAGGGCCAGAAGATACGCAGTATTTT.